One and the same sample provided the 3 T cell receptor beta chains below, sequenced in a study of human T cells and chemical hapten exposure. Time point: healthy volunteer bleed at 6 weeks. Unfractionated whole blood was the source of the extracted total RNA. TCRdb independently ran MiXCR on the RACE reads; one entry per CDR3 protein. The sample has 60,000 to 90,000 distinct CDR3 sequences; 8.6% are singletons. The sample taken for sequencing was whole blood. All receptors come from a female donor in good health. Some clones in this sample may be carry-over from other donors' samples.

In this sample, this clonotype turned up many times. The genes are TRBV7-9 and TRBJ2-1; D is undetermined. V dropped 3 bases and J dropped 0 bases, with 21 bases sitting between them. This CDR3 spans 19 amino acids. Germline CDR1 and CDR2: SEHNR and FQNEAQ (reference sequence). In nucleotides, the CDR3 is TGTGCCAGCAGCTTTCCTCAATCAGGCCAGAAAAGCTCCTACAATGAGCAGTTCTTC. Its translation is CASSFPQSGQKSSYNEQFF.

This clonotype was counted many times. The V and J genes are TRBV10-3 and TRBJ2-3, with D perhaps matching TRBD1 (5 bases). Trimming pared 5 bases from V and 5 bases from J, leaving 5 bases between. Germline loops: CDR1 ENHRY, CDR2 SYGVKD. The CDR3 is 11 residues long. CDR3 loop: CAISQGDTQYF. CDR3 nucleotides: TGTGCCATCAGTCAGGGAGATACGCAGTATTTT.

This clonotype was observed at least ten times. V is TRBV6-5 and J is TRBJ2-7; 7 nucleotides align to TRBD2. Germline values: CDR1 MNHEY, CDR2 SVGAGI. This CDR3 region has 13 residues. The trim removed 6 bases at V and 0 bases at J, leaving 2 bases unmatched. CDR3 loop: CASSRDYSYEQYF. CDR3 bases: TGTGCCAGCAGCCGGGACTACTCCTACGAGCAGTACTTC.